The next 21 T cell receptor beta chains were all read from a single sample in a study of blood T cells in healthy people across ages. The authors ran a second PCR of 7 to 11 cycles using a sample-barcoded 5' primer and a J-beta primer mix. TCRdb reanalysed the 5' RACE reads using MiXCR and keeps one entry per CDR3 protein. Of 700,000 or so distinct CDR3 sequences listed, around two fifths are singletons. Material for sequencing was blood. The receptors come from a man at least 80 years old in good health.

A word on this clonotype: A much bigger clone sits one base away, suggesting this may be a read error. The chain uses TRBV20-1 and TRBJ1-1, with D perhaps matching TRBD1 (5 bases). Germline CDR1 is DFQATT and CDR2 is SNEGSKA (reference sequence). This CDR3 contains 13 residues. The CDR3 sequence is CSARRGLWTGAFF. The DNA of the CDR3 is TGCAGTGCCAGACGGGGGTTGTGGACTGGAGCTTTCTTT.

This clonotype was seen a few times. The rearrangement links TRBV27 to TRBJ2-7; D may be TRBD2 (6 bases). The CDR3 runs to 14 residues. Trimming pared 4 bases from V and 2 bases from J, leaving 12 bases between. Germline CDR1 is MNHEY and CDR2 is SMNVEV (reference sequence). The DNA of the CDR3 is TGTGCCAGCAGTTCCGGGGGTGGTCCCTACGAGCAGTACTTC. Its translation is CASSSGGGPYEQYF.

The table lists this clonotype with many counts. This chain connects TRBV7-9 to TRBJ2-7; unclear D gene. Germline V lookup: CDR1 SEHNR, CDR2 FQNEAQ (reference sequence). This CDR3 spans 11 amino acids. V lost 5 bases to trimming and J lost 3 bases, with 5 bases between them. The CDR3 region is CASSPFYEQYF. In nucleotides, the CDR3 is TGTGCCAGCAGCCCCTTCTACGAGCAGTACTTC.

This clonotype was recorded a few times. V and J are TRBV11-2 and TRBJ2-7; 9 bases are shared with TRBD1. The CDR3 spans 15 residues. Germline V gene data show CDR1 as SGHAT and CDR2 as FQNNGV. J gave up 2 bases and V 5 bases, and 7 bases lay outside the gene matches. The DNA of the CDR3 is TGTGCCAGCAGCCCCAACAGGGGGCTAACCTACGAGCAGTACTTC. It translates to CASSPNRGLTYEQYF.

V and J are TRBV3-1 and TRBJ2-1, with D possibly matching TRBD1 (6 bases). The CDR3 extends over 18 amino acids. Trimming removed 8 bases at V and 13 bases at J, with 36 bases between. Germline V gives CDR1 LGHDT, CDR2 YNNKEL (reference sequence). CDR3 nucleotide sequence: TGTGCCAGCGGACCCAACGCCTTCCGGACAGCCCAGGTGAAGACCCAGTTCTTC. Its translation: CASGPNAFRTAQVKTQFF.

The V and J genes are TRBV3-1 and TRBJ2-3; D is tentatively TRBD1 or TRBD2 (5 bases each). Trimming took off 6 bases at V and 0 bases at J, with 19 bases between the two ends. Germline V gene data show CDR1 as LGHDT and CDR2 as YNNKEL (reference sequence). The CDR3 spans 17 residues. The DNA for the CDR3 is TGTGCCAGCAGAGGGGACGGAAATGACCCTAGCACAGATACGCAGTATTTT. This gives the protein CASRGDGNDPSTDTQYF.

The chain is built from TRBV28 and TRBJ2-3, with a possible D match to TRBD2 (5 bases). The V and J ends lost 5 bases and 14 bases respectively, with 26 bases between them. There are 15 residues in the CDR3. Germline lookup yields CDR1 MDHEN and CDR2 SYDVKM. The CDR3 reads CASSPQVIGGLRPYF. As DNA, the CDR3 is TGTGCCAGCAGTCCCCAAGTTATCGGAGGCCTTCGGCCGTATTTT.

The V and J genes are TRBV11-2 and TRBJ2-3; possible D gene TRBD2, 6 bases. V lost 0 bases, J lost 4 bases, and 11 bases lay in between. CDR3 length: 15 residues. Germline V gives CDR1 SGHAT, CDR2 FQNNGV. For the CDR3, the DNA is TGTGCCAGCAGCTTAGATTGGGGGGAAGCAGATACGCAGTATTTT. Translated, it gives CASSLDWGEADTQYF.

The chain uses TRBV7-2 and TRBJ1-6; no clear D. This CDR3 spans 17 amino acids. V was shortened by 5 bases and J by 11 bases, with 25 bases between the two germline ends. Germline V gene lookup returns CDR1 SGHTA and CDR2 FQGNSA. CDR3 DNA sequence: TGTGCCAGCAGCGCCTTAGTAGGCGGGGTCCTAAAAGCACCCCTCCACTTT. It translates to CASSALVGGVLKAPLHF.

This clonotype came up a few times. The genes are TRBV7-2 and TRBJ2-7; TRBD2 is a possible D gene (5 bases). This CDR3 is built from 15 residues. Looked up from germline, CDR1 is SGHTA and CDR2 is FQGNSA. The V end lost 2 bases, the J end lost 1 base, and 12 bases lay between the germline ends. CDR3 in DNA: TGTGCCAGCAGCTTACAGAGGGTCCCTTCCTACGAGCAGTACTTC. Protein: CASSLQRVPSYEQYF.

This clonotype came up a few times. The chain has TRBV7-2 and TRBJ2-3; possible D gene TRBD2, 7 bases. The V end lost 5 bases, the J end lost 1 base, and 22 bases lay between the germline ends. This CDR3 has 18 residues. The germline CDR1 and CDR2 sequences are SGHTA and FQGNSA. The CDR3 sequence is CASSRRAGTGSGTDTQYF. CDR3 sequence (DNA): TGTGCCAGCAGCCGAAGAGCGGGAACAGGGAGCGGCACAGATACGCAGTATTTT.

This sequence joins TRBV30 and TRBJ2-5, with 7 bases identical to TRBD1. There are 13 residues in the CDR3. The germline V gene encodes CDR1 GTSNPN and CDR2 SVGIG (reference sequence). V dropped 7 bases and J dropped 11; count of bases not matched to a gene: 16. Here the CDR3 reads CAFADRAYKEQYF. CDR3 in DNA: TGTGCCTTCGCCGACAGGGCCTACAAGGAGCAGTACTTC.

The rearrangement joins TRBV5-1 to TRBJ1-2; tentatively, D is TRBD1 (5 bases). The CDR3 has 13 amino acids. Germline V CDR1 and CDR2: SGHRS, YFSETQ. Trimming removed 5 bases at V and 3 bases at J, with 11 bases between. CDR3 nucleotides: TGCGCCAGCAGGTCCAGGGTAGACTATGGCTACACCTTC. Its protein is CASRSRVDYGYTF.

Only a few counts were recorded for this clonotype. One end of the junction is discordant with germline, which a read error may explain. The genes are TRBV18 and TRBJ2-4, with TRBD1 as a possible D gene (5 bases). The CDR3 totals 15 residues. Looked up from germline, CDR1 is KGHSH and CDR2 is LQKENI. DNA of the CDR3: TGTTCCAGCTCACCACCGGCAGGGACCAAAAACATTCAGTACTTC. Protein: CSSSPPAGTKNIQYF. The full variable domain, completed using reference TRBV18 and TRBJ2-4, is NAGVMQNPRHLVRRRGQEARLRCSPMKGHSHVYWYRQLPEEGLKFMVYLQKENIIDESGMPKERFSAEFPKEGPSILRIQQVVRGDSAAYFCSSSPPAGTKNIQYFGAGTRLSVL.

The V gene is TRBV27, the J gene TRBJ1-2; D might be TRBD1 (5 bases). The germline V gene has CDR1 MNHEY and CDR2 SMNVEV (reference sequence). The CDR3 loop spans 14 amino acids. V lost 2 bases and J 8 bases, leaving 15 bases between the germline ends. As DNA, the CDR3 is TGTGCCAGCAGTTTACAGGGTAGCCCGCGAGGCTACACCTTC. Protein: CASSLQGSPRGYTF.

The chain joins TRBV28 to TRBJ2-7; TRBD2 matches at 11 bases. V gave up 5 bases and J gave up 7 bases; unmatched junction bases: 16. Germline CDR1 is MDHEN and CDR2 is SYDVKM. The CDR3 runs to 17 residues. This CDR3 is CASSILVGTSGSGEQYF. CDR3 coding DNA: TGTGCCAGCAGTATCCTGGTTGGGACTAGCGGCTCGGGGGAGCAGTACTTC.

The CDR3 coding sequence is TGTGCCAGCAGCCAGGTAATAAGGAGGGAGCAGTACTTC. Protein: CASSQVIRREQYF. The rearrangement links TRBV14 to TRBJ2-5; D is perhaps TRBD2 (6 bases). Germline V gene data show CDR1 as SGHDN and CDR2 as FVKESK. The CDR3 loop spans 13 amino acids. The ends were cut back, 3 bases at V and 11 bases at J, with 16 bases in the middle.

This clonotype was counted a few times. The V and J genes are TRBV20-1 and TRBJ2-7; perhaps D is TRBD1 or TRBD2 (5 bases each). Germline values: CDR1 DFQATT, CDR2 SNEGSKA (reference sequence). The length of the CDR3 is 14 residues. Trimming removed 3 bases from V and 2 bases from J, with 14 bases in between. CDR3 DNA: TGCAGTGCTAGGAACCGGGACGTCACCTACGAGCAGTACTTC. It specifies CSARNRDVTYEQYF.

This chain uses TRBV20-1 with TRBJ2-4; 7 bases agree with TRBD1. Germline CDR1 is DFQATT and CDR2 is SNEGSKA (reference sequence). The V and J ends lost 6 bases and 14 bases, in that order; junction bases with no gene match: 10. The CDR3 covers 11 residues. CDR3 nucleotide sequence: TGCAGTGCCGCACACGACAGGGTGGAGTACTTC. This sequence encodes CSAAHDRVEYF.

The chain is built from TRBV5-5 and TRBJ2-3; 8 bases are a match to TRBD1. The CDR3 sequence is 15 residues long. Germline-derived CDR1 and CDR2 are SGHKS and YYEKEE (reference sequence). Trimming removed 3 bases from V and 4 bases from J; junction bases left unmatched: 7. The CDR3 DNA follows: TGTGCCAGCAGCTCGAGGGGGACAGGACCAGATACGCAGTATTTT. Its protein product is CASSSRGTGPDTQYF.

This clonotype was picked up a small number of times. This chain connects TRBV3-1 to TRBJ2-7; D unresolved. The CDR3 is made up of 14 amino acids. Germline loops: CDR1 LGHDT, CDR2 YNNKEL (reference sequence). Trimming shortened V by 1 base and J by 1 base, and 8 bases separated the two germline ends. The DNA of the CDR3 is TGTGCCAGCAGCCAAGCCGTCGATTCCTACGAGCAGTACTTC. Its translation: CASSQAVDSYEQYF.